In its sample, the clone carrying this T cell receptor (beta chain) was seen many times. No antigen is known for it. Germline loops: CDR1 DFQATT, CDR2 SNEGSKA (reference sequence). The V segment lost 4 bases and the J segment 5 bases; nucleotides outside the gene matches: 9. The length of the CDR3 is 15 residues. The sample is drawn from a study of identical twins. Study-wide results and limits: Beta out-of-frame sequences showed weaker excess twin sharing.

Template switching introduced a universal primer site, and the cDNA bore unique molecular identifiers. Each CDR3 protein gets one entry after TCRdb re-called the 5' RACE reads with MiXCR. The sample shows 140,000 to 150,000 distinct CDR3 sequences, approximately 4% of them seen only once. The clonotype comes from a young man in good health. The chain has TRBV20-1 and TRBJ1-5, with 9 bases lining up with TRBD1. Sequenced input: memory T cells sorted from blood. CDR3 DNA: TGCAGTGCTATCCCAGTGGGACAGGGACATCAGCCCCAGCATTTT. Translated, it gives CSAIPVGQGHQPQHF.